This TCR beta chain was documented in a study of blood T cell dynamics during melanoma immunotherapy. The protocol was immunoSEQ multiplex PCR, while the TCRdb copy is restricted to in-frame clones and leaves out a portion. The sample records about 12,000 clones, 88% being singletons. The CDR3 is 16 amino acids. Germline V gives CDR1 SEHNR, CDR2 FQNEAQ (reference sequence). Losses at the gene ends were 5 bases for V and 5 bases for J; bases not matched to a gene: 12. Documented time point: week 3, after first cycle of checkpoint inhibitor. Response was assessed by RECIST 1.1 at 12 weeks, except a couple of rapid progressors. This clone was counted once.

The sample was blood, taken from a patient treated with checkpoint blockade. The receptor comes from a human donor with melanoma. The chain has TRBV7-9 and TRBJ2-5; 9 bases are a match to TRBD2. The CDR3 bases are TGTGCCAGCAGCCCCGACTCCAGCGGGAGGATCGAGACCCAGTACTTC. Protein: CASSPDSSGRIETQYF. Variable domain in full (rest from reference TRBV7-9 and TRBJ2-5): DTGVSQNPRHKITKRGQNVTFRCDPISEHNRLYWYRQTLGQGPEFLTYFQNEAQLEKSRLLSDRFSAERPKGSFSTLEIQRTEQGDSAMYLCASSPDSSGRIETQYFGPGTRLLVL.